The entry below gives a single T cell receptor (beta chain) sequence along with its context. Antigen unknown. The entry originates in a study of CD8+ T cells in alopecia areata. Extracted RNA was reverse transcribed, and the resulting cDNA served as sequencing template. Sequencing used immunoSEQ multiplex PCR; TCRdb keeps in-frame clones, though not all of them. The sample lists 150,000 to 200,000 clones; around 55% were seen once. Deletions cut 6 bases from V and 4 bases from J, with 17 bases between. This CDR3 has 15 residues. CDR1 and CDR2 from the germline V gene are MNHEY and SVGAGI. Study-level points and caveats: TCR sharing across patients was less clear than in mice, possibly HLA-related. Higher clonality than in normal scalp was seen in lesional scalp, especially alopecia totalis/universalis. Scalp samples also contribute reads from the resident alphabeta T cells found in normal skin.

The chain has TRBV6-5 and TRBJ2-3, with D tentatively TRBD1 or TRBD2 (5 bases each). The specimen was CD4+ T cells sorted from blood. The clonotype comes from a human donor in good health. The chain's CDR3 is CASSGDRWSPDTQYF. The CDR3 DNA sequence: TGTGCCAGCAGCGGGGACCGTTGGAGCCCAGATACGCAGTATTTT.